The rows below give T cell receptor beta chains drawn from one sample of a study of T cell repertoires in cytomegalovirus infection. Each CDR3 protein gets one entry after TCRdb re-called the reads with MiXCR. The table includes about 680,000 distinct CDR3 sequences, approximately 24% detected once. The sequencing input was CD8+ T cells from PBMCs. The receptors derive from a human donor in good health (CMV status not recorded). Some clones in this sample may be carry-over from other donors' samples. Both conserved end residues are part of each CDR3. A D gene is named only where the DNA matches it firmly. Clone size is shown for a subset of rows, as once, few, many or a class of expanded clone.

V	J	D	size	CDR3	DNA
TRBV13	TRBJ2-3	TRBD2	NA	CASSLVPGLAGINFPDTQYF	TGTGCCAGCAGCTTAGTACCGGGACTAGCGGGGATAAACTTTCCAGATACGCAGTATTTT
TRBV20-1	TRBJ2-5	NA	NA	CSARPRFPGLEETQYF	TGCAGTGCTAGACCTAGGTTCCCGGGCCTAGAAGAGACCCAGTACTTC
TRBV20-1	TRBJ2-7	TRBD2	once	CSARTGTSVYEQYF	TGCAGTGCTAGGACCGGGACTAGCGTGTACGAGCAGTACTTC
TRBV7-8	TRBJ2-2	TRBD1	NA	CASSLARNGTGNTGELFF	TGTGCCAGCAGCTTAGCGAGGAACGGGACAGGGAACACCGGGGAGCTGTTTTTT
TRBV7-8	TRBJ2-2	NA	many	CASSLDATGELFF	TGTGCCAGCAGCTTAGATGCCACCGGGGAGCTGTTTTTT
TRBV29-1	TRBJ2-7	TRBD1	NA	CSVEQTGPKSYEQYF	TGCAGCGTTGAGCAGACAGGGCCTAAGTCCTACGAGCAGTACTTC
TRBV5-4	TRBJ2-3	NA	many	CASTLSAGISDTQYF	TGTGCCAGCACTTTGTCGGCGGGGATTTCAGATACGCAGTATTTT
TRBV7-6	TRBJ2-2	TRBD1	few	CASSLALGTGAGDTGELFF	TGTGCCAGCAGCTTAGCGCTCGGCACAGGGGCCGGGGACACCGGGGAGCTGTTTTTT
TRBV27	TRBJ2-1	TRBD1	NA	CASSWTGVHNEQFF	TGTGCCAGCAGTTGGACAGGGGTCCACAATGAGCAGTTCTTC
TRBV7-9	TRBJ1-6	NA	many	CASRSSEGPAYNSPLHF	TGTGCCAGCAGGTCTAGCGAGGGGCCCGCGTATAATTCACCCCTCCACTTT